This T cell receptor (beta chain) stems from a study of blood T cells in healthy people across ages. Whole-study context: Capturing about one barcoded beta molecule per two T cells was achieved by template switching. Points from the study as a whole: With unsorted PBMCs, a conclusive comparison of naive versus antigen-experienced cells was not possible. Roughly linearly, TCR beta diversity per million T cells fell as age increased.

A second about 6 to 11 cycle PCR used barcoded and J-beta primers. Each CDR3 protein gets one entry after TCRdb re-called the 5' RACE reads with MiXCR. The sample consists of some 1.4 million distinct CDR3 sequences, 40% to 50% of them appearing once. The CDR3 has 14 amino acids. V dropped 1 base and J dropped 8 bases, with 14 bases sitting between them. Germline V gene lookup returns CDR1 SGHTA and CDR2 FQGNSA. This clonotype was seen a single time. Its specificity is not known. Sequencing was carried out using blood. The receptor comes from a woman under 30 in good health. The chain links TRBV7-2 to TRBJ1-2; the D gene is possibly TRBD1 (5 bases). Here the CDR3 DNA reads TGTGCCAGCAGCTTAGTATATGGGGCAGGAGGCTACACCTTC. It specifies CASSLVYGAGGYTF.